This T cell receptor beta chain came from a study of sequential checkpoint blockade in melanoma. In its sample, this clone was seen once. V was clipped by 4 bases and J by 3 bases; unmatched bases: 4. The CDR3 consists of 14 residues. CDR1 MNHEY and CDR2 SMNVEV come from the germline V gene (reference sequence). Repertoires were generated with immunoSEQ multiplex PCR, while TCRdb's copy carries only in-frame clones and drops some. This sample has 35,000 to 40,000 clones; roughly 89% occur once, and the top ten carry 12%. Documented treatment: randomized to nivolumab then ipilimumab (arm A) or the reverse (arm B). None of the patients previously received DNA-damaging chemotherapy.

J is TRBJ2-3 and V is TRBV27; TRBD2 matches 7 bases. Sequencing was performed on CD8+ T cells sorted from blood (inferred from file names), taken from a patient given nivolumab and ipilimumab in sequence. The receptor's source is a human donor with melanoma. In DNA, the CDR3 is TGTGCCAGCAGTTCCTTAGCGGGTACAGATACGCAGTATTTT. Translation gives CASSSLAGTDTQYF.